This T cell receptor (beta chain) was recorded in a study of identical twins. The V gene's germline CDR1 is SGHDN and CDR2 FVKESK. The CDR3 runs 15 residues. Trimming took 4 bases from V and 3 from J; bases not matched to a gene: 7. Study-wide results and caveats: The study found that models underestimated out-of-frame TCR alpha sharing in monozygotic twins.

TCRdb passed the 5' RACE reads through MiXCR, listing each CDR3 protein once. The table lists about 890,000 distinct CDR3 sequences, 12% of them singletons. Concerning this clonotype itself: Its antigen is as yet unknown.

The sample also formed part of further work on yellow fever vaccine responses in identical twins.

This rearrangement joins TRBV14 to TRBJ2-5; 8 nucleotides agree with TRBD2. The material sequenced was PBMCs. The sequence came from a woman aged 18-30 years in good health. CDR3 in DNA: TGTGCCAGCAGCCCGGGGGGGAGGCGGAAAGAGACCCAGTACTTC. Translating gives CASSPGGRRKETQYF.